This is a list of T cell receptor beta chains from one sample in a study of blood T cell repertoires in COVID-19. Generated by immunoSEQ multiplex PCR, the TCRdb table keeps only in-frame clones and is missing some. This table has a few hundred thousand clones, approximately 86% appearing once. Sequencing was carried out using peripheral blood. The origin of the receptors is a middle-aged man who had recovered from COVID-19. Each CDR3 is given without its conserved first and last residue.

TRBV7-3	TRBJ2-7	ASPLGWISYEQY
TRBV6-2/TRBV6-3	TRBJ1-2	ASSEWNPGQGGHGYT
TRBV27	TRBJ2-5	ASSSQPTGGRETQY
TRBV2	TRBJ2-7	ASSADFGGDNEQY
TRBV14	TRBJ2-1	ASSQVLGNEQF
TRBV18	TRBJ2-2	ASSPKAGTGELF
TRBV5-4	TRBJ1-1	ASSSARGLNTEAF
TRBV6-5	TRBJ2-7	ASRATELAYEQY
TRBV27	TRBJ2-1	ASSLRDRGQDEQF
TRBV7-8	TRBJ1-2	ASSNGQGRYGYT
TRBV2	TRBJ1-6	ARALRGGSSYNSPLH
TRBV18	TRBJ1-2	ASSPPVDRGSYGYT
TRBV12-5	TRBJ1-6	ASGSGTPAAPLH
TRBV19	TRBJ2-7	ASSIPRGGEQY
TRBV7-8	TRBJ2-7	ASGNPTGAGYEQY
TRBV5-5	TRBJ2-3	ASSRTGREADTQY
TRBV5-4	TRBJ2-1	ASSLKRLTSYNEQF
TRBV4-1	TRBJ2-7	ASSHIAESVYEQY
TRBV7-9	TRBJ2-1	ASSPKVEGLLGDEQF
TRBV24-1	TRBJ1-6	ATRGTAPSSYNSPLH
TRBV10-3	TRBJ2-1	AISRGASSYNEQF
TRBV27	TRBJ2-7	ASSLVAGTYEQY
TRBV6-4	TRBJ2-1	ASSEAERGEQF
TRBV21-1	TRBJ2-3	ASSKAAGGGTDTQY
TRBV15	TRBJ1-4	ATSRVEGAFEKLF
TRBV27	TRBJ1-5	ASSLTGFGQPQH
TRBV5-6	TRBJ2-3	ASSFGGIVAGTTDTQY
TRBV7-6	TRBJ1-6	ASSAQGKRDSPLH
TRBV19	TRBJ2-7	ASSGRTGRGNEQY
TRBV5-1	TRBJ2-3	ASSPLAGSSTDTQY
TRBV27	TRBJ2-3	ASSRPRGLAGTDTQY
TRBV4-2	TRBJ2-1	ASSQDEGLVSNEQF
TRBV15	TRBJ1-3	ATSRGTGEGRRNTIY
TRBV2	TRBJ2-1	ASRIERAEQF
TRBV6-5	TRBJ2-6	ASSQGNGANVLT
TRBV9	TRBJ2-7	ASSPIGLASYEQY
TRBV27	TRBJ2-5	ASSSPGGSGRTTQY
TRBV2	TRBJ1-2	ASSDSRGGYT
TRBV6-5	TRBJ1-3	ASREGTGGGNTIY
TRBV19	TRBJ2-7	ASSIDLAGTYEQY
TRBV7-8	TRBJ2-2	ASSWTSGNTGELF
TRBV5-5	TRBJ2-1	ASSSYRGSGSYNEQF
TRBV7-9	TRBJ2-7	ASSLVGREQY
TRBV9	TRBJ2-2	ASSDHGGVGELF
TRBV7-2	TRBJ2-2	ASSLGGRAGTGELF
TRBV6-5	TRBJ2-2	ASSYQPGTGELF
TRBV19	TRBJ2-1	ASKSGEQF
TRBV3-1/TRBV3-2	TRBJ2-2	ASSQALAGGDTGELF
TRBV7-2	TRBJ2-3	ASMRSAGMDTQY
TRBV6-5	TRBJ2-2	ASSYSGTGVTGELF
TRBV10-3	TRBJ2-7	AISGLIGTGSYEQY
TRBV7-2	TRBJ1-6	ASSFQGGWGNNSPLH
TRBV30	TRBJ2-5	AWSGLAGGPGETQY
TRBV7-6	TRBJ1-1	ASSPGRVGTEAF
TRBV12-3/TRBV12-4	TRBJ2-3	ASSSSGLTQY
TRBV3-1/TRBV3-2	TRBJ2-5	ASSQYRGQETQY
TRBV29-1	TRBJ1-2	SVDWTEANYGYT
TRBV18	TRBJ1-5	ASSPDRDRGHYSNQPQH
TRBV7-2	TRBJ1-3	ASSFRTGGDGNTIY
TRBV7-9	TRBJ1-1	ASSLDRQGRAF